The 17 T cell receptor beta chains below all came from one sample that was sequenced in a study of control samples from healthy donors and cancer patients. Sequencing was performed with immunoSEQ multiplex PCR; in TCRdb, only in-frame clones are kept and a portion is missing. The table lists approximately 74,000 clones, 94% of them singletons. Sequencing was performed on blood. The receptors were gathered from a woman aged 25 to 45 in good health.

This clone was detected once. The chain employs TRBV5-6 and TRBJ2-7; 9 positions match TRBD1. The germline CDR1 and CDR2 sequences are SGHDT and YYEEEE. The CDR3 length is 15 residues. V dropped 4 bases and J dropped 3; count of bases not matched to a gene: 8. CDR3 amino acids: CASSLGGTGFYEQYF. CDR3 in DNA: TGTGCCAGCAGCCTCGGGGGGACAGGGTTCTACGAGCAGTACTTC.

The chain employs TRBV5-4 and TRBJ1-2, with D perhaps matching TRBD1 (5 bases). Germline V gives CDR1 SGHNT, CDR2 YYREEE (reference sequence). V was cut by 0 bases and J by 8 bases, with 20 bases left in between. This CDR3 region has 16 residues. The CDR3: CASSLGIWGSRLGYTF. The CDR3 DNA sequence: TGTGCCAGCAGCTTGGGAATTTGGGGGTCCCGGCTCGGCTACACCTTC.

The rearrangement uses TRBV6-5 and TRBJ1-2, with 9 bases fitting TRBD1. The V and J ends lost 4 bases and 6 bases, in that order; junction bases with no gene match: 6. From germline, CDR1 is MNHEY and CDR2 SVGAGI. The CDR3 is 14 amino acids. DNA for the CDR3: TGTGCCAGCAGTTCCGGACAGGGGATTAATGGCTACACCTTC. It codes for CASSSGQGINGYTF.

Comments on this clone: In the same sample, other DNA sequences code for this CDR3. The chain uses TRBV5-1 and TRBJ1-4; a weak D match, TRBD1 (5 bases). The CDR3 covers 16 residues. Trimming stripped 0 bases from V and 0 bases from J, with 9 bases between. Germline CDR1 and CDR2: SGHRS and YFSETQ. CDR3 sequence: CASSLGRGATNEKLFF. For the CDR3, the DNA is TGCGCCAGCAGCTTGGGGCGGGGGGCAACTAATGAAAAACTGTTTTTT.

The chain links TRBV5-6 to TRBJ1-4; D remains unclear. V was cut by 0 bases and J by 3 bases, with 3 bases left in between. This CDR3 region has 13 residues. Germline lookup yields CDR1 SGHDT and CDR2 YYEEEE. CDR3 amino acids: CASSLGSNEKLFF. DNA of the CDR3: TGTGCCAGCAGCTTGGGTTCTAATGAAAAACTGTTTTTT.

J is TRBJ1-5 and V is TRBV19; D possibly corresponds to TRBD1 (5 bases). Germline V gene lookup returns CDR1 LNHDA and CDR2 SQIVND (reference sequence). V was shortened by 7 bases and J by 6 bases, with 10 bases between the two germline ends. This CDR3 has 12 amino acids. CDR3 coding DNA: TGTGCCAGTAAGGAAGGGGTTCAGCCCCAGCATTTT. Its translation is CASKEGVQPQHF.

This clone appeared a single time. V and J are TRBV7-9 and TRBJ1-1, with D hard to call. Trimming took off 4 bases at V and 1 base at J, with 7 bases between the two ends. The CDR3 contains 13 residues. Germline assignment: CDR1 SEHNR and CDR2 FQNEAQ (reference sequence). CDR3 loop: CASSSQANTEAFF. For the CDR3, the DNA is TGTGCCAGCAGCTCTCAGGCGAACACTGAAGCTTTCTTT.

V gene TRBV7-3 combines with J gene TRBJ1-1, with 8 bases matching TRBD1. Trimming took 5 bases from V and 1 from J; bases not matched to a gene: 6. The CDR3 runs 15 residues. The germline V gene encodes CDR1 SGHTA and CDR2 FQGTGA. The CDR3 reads CASSPATGENTEAFF. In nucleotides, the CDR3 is TGTGCCAGCAGCCCTGCGACAGGGGAGAACACTGAAGCTTTCTTT.

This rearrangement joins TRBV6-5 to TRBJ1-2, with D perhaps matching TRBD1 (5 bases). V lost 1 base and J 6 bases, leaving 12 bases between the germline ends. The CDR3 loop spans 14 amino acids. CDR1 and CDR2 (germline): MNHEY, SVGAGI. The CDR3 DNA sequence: TGTGCCAGCAGTTACTTGGAGGGGATGGATGGCTACACCTTC. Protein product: CASSYLEGMDGYTF.

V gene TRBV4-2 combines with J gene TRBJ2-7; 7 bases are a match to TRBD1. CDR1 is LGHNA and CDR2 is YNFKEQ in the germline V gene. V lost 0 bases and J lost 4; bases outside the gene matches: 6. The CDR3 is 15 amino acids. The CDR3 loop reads CASSQETGPKYEQYV. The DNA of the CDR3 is TGTGCCAGCAGCCAAGAGACAGGGCCCAAATACGAGCAGTACGTC.

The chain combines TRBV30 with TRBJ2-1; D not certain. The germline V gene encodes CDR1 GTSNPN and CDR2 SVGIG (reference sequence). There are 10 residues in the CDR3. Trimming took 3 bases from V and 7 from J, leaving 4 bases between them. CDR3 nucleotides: TGTGCCTGGAGGCAGAATGAGCAGTTCTTC. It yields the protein CAWRQNEQFF.

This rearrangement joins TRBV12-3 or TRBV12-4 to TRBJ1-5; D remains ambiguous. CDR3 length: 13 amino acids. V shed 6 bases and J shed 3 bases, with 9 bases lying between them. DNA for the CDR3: TGTGCCAGCAGGGGGTCCCTCAATCAGCCCCAGCATTTT. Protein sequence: CASRGSLNQPQHF.

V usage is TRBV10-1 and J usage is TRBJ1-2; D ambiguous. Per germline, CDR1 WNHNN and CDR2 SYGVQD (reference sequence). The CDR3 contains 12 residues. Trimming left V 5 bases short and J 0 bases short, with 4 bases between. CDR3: CASSNTNYGYTF. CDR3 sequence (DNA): TGCGCCAGCAGTAATACTAACTATGGCTACACCTTC.

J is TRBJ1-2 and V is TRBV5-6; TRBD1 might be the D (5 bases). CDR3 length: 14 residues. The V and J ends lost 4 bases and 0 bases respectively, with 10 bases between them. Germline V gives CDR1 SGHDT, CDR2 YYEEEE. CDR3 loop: CASSTRQTNYGYTF. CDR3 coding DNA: TGTGCCAGCAGCACCAGACAGACTAACTATGGCTACACCTTC.

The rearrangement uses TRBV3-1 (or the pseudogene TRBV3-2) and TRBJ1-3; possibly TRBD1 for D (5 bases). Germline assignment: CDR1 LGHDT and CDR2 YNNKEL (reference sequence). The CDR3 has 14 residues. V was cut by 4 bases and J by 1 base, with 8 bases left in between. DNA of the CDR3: TGTGCCAGCAGCCGCAGGGCGTCTGGAAACACCATATATTTT. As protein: CASSRRASGNTIYF.

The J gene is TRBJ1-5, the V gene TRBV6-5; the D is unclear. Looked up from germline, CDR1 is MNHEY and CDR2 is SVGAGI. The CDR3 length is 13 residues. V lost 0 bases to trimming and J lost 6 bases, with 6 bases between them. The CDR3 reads CASSYSGSQPQHF. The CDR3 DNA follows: TGTGCCAGCAGTTACTCAGGGAGTCAGCCCCAGCATTTT.

The CDR3 spells CASSSRLAGKDEQFF. The CDR3, as DNA: TGTGCCAGCAGCTCCCGTCTAGCGGGGAAGGATGAGCAGTTCTTC. The rearrangement uses TRBV7-3 and TRBJ2-1; 9 positions match TRBD2. V lost 4 bases to trimming and J lost 8 bases; unmatched junction nucleotides: 9. This CDR3 is built from 15 residues. Per germline, CDR1 SGHTA and CDR2 FQGTGA.